This T cell receptor (beta chain) came from a study of blood T cell repertoires in COVID-19. The CDR3 has 15 amino acids. Germline V gene data show CDR1 as SNHLY and CDR2 as FYNNEI. Trimming took 8 bases from V and 5 from J, leaving 21 bases between them. Using immunoSEQ multiplex PCR, the repertoire was profiled, and TCRdb retains in-frame clones only, with some absent. The sample lists some 73,000 clones, 82% occurring once. The chain carries TRBV2 and TRBJ1-1; TRBD1 might be the D (6 bases). The source material was peripheral blood. This TCR was recovered from a woman aged 60 to 75 with acute or convalescent COVID-19. In nucleotides, the CDR3 is TGTGCCAGCGAGTCCGCGCGGGGGGCTGGAACTGAAGCTTTCTTT. Its translation is CASESARGAGTEAFF.